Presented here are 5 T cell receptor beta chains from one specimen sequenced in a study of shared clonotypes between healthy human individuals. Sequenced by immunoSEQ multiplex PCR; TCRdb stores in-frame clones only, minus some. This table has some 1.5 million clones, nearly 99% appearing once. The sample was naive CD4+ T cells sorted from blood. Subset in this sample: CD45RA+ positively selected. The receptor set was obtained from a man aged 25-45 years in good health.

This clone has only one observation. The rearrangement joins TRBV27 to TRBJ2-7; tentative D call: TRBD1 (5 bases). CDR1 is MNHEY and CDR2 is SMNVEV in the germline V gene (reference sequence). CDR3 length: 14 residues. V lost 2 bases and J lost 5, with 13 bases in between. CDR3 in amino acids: CASSLVRESDEQYF. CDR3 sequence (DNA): TGTGCCAGCAGTTTAGTCAGGGAAAGTGACGAGCAGTACTTC.

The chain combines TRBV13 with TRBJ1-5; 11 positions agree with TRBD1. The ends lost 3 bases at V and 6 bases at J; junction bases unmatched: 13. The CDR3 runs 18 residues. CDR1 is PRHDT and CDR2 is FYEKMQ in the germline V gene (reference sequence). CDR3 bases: TGTGCCAGCAGCTTGAGGGGACAGGGGGTGAGCGGGGGTCAGCCCCAGCATTTT. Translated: CASSLRGQGVSGGQPQHF.

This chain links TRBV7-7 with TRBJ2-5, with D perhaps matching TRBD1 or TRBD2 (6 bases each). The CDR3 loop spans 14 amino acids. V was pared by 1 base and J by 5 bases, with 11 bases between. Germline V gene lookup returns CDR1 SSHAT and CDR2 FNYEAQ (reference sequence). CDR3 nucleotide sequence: TGTGCCAGCAGCTTAGTGGTGGGGGGCGAGACCCAGTACTTC. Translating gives CASSLVVGGETQYF.

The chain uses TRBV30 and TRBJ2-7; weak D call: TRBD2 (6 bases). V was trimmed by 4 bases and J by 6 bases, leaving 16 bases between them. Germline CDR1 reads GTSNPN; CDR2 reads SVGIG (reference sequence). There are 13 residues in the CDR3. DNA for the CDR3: TGTGCCTGGACGCCGCTGGGACTGGGCGAGCAGTACTTC. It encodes CAWTPLGLGEQYF.

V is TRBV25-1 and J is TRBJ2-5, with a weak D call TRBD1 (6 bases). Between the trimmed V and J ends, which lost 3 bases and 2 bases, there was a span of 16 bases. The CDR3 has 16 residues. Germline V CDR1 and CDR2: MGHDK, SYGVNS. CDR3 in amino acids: CASSDRGGTGQETQYF. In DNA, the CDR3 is TGTGCCAGCAGTGATAGAGGGGGAACAGGGCAAGAGACCCAGTACTTC.